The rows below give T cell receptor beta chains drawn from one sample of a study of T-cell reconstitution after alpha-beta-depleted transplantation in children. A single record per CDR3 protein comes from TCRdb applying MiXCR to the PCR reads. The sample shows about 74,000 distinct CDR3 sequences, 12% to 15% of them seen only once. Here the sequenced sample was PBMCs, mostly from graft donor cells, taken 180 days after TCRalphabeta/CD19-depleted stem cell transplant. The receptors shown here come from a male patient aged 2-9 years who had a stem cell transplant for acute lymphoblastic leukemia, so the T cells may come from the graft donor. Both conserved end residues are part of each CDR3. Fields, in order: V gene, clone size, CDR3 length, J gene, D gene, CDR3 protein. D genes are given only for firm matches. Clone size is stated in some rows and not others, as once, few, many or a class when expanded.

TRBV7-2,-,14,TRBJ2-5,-,CASSSGPNQETQYF
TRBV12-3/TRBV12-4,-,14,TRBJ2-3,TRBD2,CASTLSGATDTQYF
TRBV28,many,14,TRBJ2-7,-,CASSFAGDGYEQYF
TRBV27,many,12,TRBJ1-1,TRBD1,CASSSQGSEAFF
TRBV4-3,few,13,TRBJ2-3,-,CASSLKGRAPQYF
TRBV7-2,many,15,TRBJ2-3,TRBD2,CASSPGLAATDTQYF
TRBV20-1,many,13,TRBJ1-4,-,CSASLGGRRKLFF
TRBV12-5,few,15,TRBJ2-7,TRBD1,CASGLVGQGRYEQYF
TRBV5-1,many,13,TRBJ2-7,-,CASSPILSGEQYF
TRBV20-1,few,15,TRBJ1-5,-,CSPSSYGIGNQPQHF
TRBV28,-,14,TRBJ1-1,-,CASSLGLLNTEAFF
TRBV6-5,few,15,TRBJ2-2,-,CASSYSARGAGELFF
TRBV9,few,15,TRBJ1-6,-,CASSVGVGYAAPLHF
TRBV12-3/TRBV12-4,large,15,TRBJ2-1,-,CASSLERRLHNEQFF
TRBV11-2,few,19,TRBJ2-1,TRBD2,CASSFVGLAVRSSYNEQFF
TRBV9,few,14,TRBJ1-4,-,CASSVGQAHEKLFF
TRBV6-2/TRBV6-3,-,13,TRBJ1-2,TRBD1,CASRQQGNYGYTF
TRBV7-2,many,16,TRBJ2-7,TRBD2,CASSRPPGLGLGEQYF
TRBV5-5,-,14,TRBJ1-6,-,CASSFRGGIEPLHF
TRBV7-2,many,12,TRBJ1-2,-,CASRTGNYGYTF
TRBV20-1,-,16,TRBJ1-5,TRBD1,CSAIRGTGGTYQPQHF
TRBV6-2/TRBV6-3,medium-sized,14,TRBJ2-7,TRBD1,CASSDMTGDYEQYF
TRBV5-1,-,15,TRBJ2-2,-,CASSWGTPNTGELFF
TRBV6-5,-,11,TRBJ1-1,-,CASSYKSEAFF
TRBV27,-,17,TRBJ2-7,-,CASSLSRYVAVPYEQYF
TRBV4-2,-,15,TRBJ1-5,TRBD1,CASSHLTGGHQPQHF
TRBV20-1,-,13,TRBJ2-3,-,CSARDLRTDTQYF
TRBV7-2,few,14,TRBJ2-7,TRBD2,CASSESGAIYEQYF
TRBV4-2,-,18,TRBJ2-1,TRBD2,CASSLKKTTSGTYNEQFF
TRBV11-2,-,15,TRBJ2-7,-,CASSSPGRREREQYF
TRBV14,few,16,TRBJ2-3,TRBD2,CASSQEASGSTDTQYF
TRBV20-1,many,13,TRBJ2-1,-,CSASRLANNEQFF
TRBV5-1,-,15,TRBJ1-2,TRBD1,CASSLQGQGYYGYTF
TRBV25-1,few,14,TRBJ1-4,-,CASSAPGLNEKLFF
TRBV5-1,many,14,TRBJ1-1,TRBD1,CASSLQGADTEAFF
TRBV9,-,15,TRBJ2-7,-,CASNRGVTATYEQYF
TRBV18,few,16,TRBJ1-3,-,CASSPPSVYSGNTIYF
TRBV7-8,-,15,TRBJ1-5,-,CASSLIRGTGQPQHF
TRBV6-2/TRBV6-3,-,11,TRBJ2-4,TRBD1,CASRDRGRQYF
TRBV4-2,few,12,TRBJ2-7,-,CASSQDVGEQYF
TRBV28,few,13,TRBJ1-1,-,CASSFMRNTEAFF
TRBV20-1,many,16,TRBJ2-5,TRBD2,CSARDRLAGFQETQYF
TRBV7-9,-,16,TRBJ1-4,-,CASSLGVGGPGGKLFF
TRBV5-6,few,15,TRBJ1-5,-,CASSQFGLPYQPQHF
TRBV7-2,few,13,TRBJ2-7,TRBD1,CASSLARTGEQYF
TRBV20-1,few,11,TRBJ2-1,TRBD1,CSATGGYEQFF
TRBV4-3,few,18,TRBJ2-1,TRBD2,CASSQGRRRGGSYNEQFF
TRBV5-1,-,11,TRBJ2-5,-,CASSMEVTQYF
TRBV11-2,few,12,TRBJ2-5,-,CASRLHEETQYF
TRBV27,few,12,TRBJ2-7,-,CASSRGAGGQYF